The 30 T cell receptor beta chains reported below all come from one sample, sequenced in a study of cytomegalovirus exposure and HLA in healthy donors. With 60 Vbeta and 13 Jbeta primers, the PCR was carried out. Some clones are missing from TCRdb's copy, which holds only in-frame ones; the method was immunoSEQ multiplex PCR. The data show fewer than 250,000 clones, about 81% seen once. The specimen sequenced was PBMCs. These receptors came from a man younger than 45 in good health and CMV-seropositive.

The CDR3, as DNA: TGTGCCACCGGACTAGCGGGGGGTTACGAGCAGTACTTC. Its protein is CATGLAGGYEQYF. V gene TRBV5-4 combines with J gene TRBJ2-5, with 14 positions matching TRBD2. The J call is uncertain, as TRBJ2-7 better fits the DNA end. There are 13 residues in the CDR3. CDR1 and CDR2 (germline): SGHNT, YYREEE (reference sequence).

The table lists this clone with many counts. This specimen includes other DNA sequences encoding the same CDR3. This rearrangement joins TRBV19 to TRBJ2-1; the match to TRBD2 covers 11 bases. CDR3 length equals 15 residues. The V gene end was trimmed by 3 bases and the J gene end by 3 bases; junction bases not matched to a gene: 1. Germline lookup yields CDR1 LNHDA and CDR2 SQIVND (reference sequence). This CDR3 is CASSMTSGDYNEQFF. In DNA form, the CDR3 reads TGTGCCAGTAGTATGACTAGCGGGGACTACAATGAGCAGTTCTTC.

The chain links TRBV6-5 to TRBJ1-2; maybe TRBD1 (6 bases). This CDR3 has 14 residues. V dropped 6 bases and J dropped 7 bases, with 18 bases sitting between them. CDR1 is MNHEY and CDR2 is SVGAGI in the germline V gene. The CDR3 DNA reads as TGTGCCAGCAGGCCCGGGACACCCAGCGGTGGCTACACCTTC. It is translated as CASRPGTPSGGYTF.

The chain employs TRBV15 and TRBJ1-2; TRBD1 agrees at 8 bases. The trim removed 1 base at V and 8 bases at J, leaving 6 bases unmatched. The CDR3 runs to 14 residues. Germline assignment: CDR1 LNHNV and CDR2 YYDKDF (reference sequence). The CDR3 sequence is CATSRGQGARGYTF. The CDR3 nucleotides are TGTGCCACCAGCAGAGGTCAGGGGGCGCGAGGCTACACCTTC.

This rearrangement joins TRBV20-1 to TRBJ2-5, with D tentatively TRBD2 (5 bases). Germline V gene data show CDR1 as DFQATT and CDR2 as SNEGSKA (reference sequence). Trimming left V 8 bases short and J 5 bases short, with 6 bases between. There are 9 residues in the CDR3. The CDR3 protein is CSPGETQYF. CDR3 DNA sequence: TGCAGTCCGGGGGAGACCCAGTACTTC.

The chain uses TRBV7-2 and TRBJ2-2; D perhaps matches TRBD1 (5 bases). This CDR3 is built from 15 residues. V lost 1 base, J lost 7 bases, and 13 bases lay in between. Germline CDR1 and CDR2: SGHTA and FQGNSA. The CDR3 DNA follows: TGTGCCAGCAGCTTAGATCACAAGGGGATCGGGGAGCTGTTTTTT. Translating gives CASSLDHKGIGELFF.

The chain recombines TRBV7-8 with TRBJ2-7; D might be TRBD2 (6 bases). This CDR3 is 17 amino acids long. Germline CDR1 SGHVS, CDR2 FQNEAQ. Trimming removed 5 bases from V and 2 bases from J, with 22 bases in between. The CDR3 loop reads CASSRLRGSGLPYEQYF. The CDR3 DNA reads as TGTGCCAGCAGCCGTCTCCGTGGGAGCGGGCTTCCCTACGAGCAGTACTTC. Filled out from reference TRBV7-8 and TRBJ2-7, the complete variable domain reads GAGVSQSPRYKVAKRGQDVALRCDPISGHVSLFWYQQALGQGPEFLTYFQNEAQLDKSGLPSDRFFAERPEGSVSTLKIQRTQQEDSAVYLCASSRLRGSGLPYEQYFGPGTRLTVT.

This clone has just one count. The chain carries TRBV7-9 and TRBJ2-5; 7 bases fit TRBD1. Near its end, the DNA agrees better with TRBJ2-7, so the J call may be wrong. Germline CDR1 SEHNR, CDR2 FQNEAQ (reference sequence). The CDR3 sequence is 14 residues long. Here the CDR3 reads CASSLLTGTYEQYF. The CDR3 DNA follows: TGTGCCAGCAGCCTCCTGACAGGGACCTACGAGCAGTACTTC.

V is TRBV5-8 and J is TRBJ1-1, with TRBD1 matching 8 bases. Germline CDR1 is SGHTS and CDR2 is YDEGEE. J was trimmed by 4 bases and V by 0 bases; bases with no gene match: 2. CDR3 length: 14 amino acids. The CDR3 reads CASSLGQGRTEAFF. CDR3 in DNA: TGTGCCAGCAGCTTGGGACAGGGGCGCACTGAAGCTTTCTTT.

V gene TRBV5-6 combines with J gene TRBJ1-2, with D perhaps matching TRBD1 (6 bases). The CDR3 is made up of 16 amino acids. V gave up 4 bases and J gave up 5 bases, with 21 bases separating them. The germline CDR1 and CDR2 sequences are SGHDT and YYEEEE. The CDR3 region is CASSLGLRGEGYGYTF. CDR3 nucleotide sequence: TGTGCCAGCAGCCTGGGTCTCAGGGGCGAGGGGTATGGCTACACCTTC.

The genes are TRBV7-8 and TRBJ2-3; D not certain. Trimming cost V 5 bases and J 3 bases, with 12 bases left between them. Germline CDR1 SGHVS, CDR2 FQNEAQ. The CDR3 has 14 residues. Written as DNA, the CDR3 is TGTGCCAGCAGCCAACAACCCGGGACAGATACGCAGTATTTT. Protein product: CASSQQPGTDTQYF.

This sequence joins TRBV28 and TRBJ2-3, with D perhaps TRBD1 (7 bases). This CDR3 is built from 16 residues. The ends were cut back, 5 bases at V and 2 bases at J, with 17 bases in the middle. The V gene's germline CDR1 is MDHEN and CDR2 SYDVKM. The CDR3 coding sequence is TGTGCCAGCAGTCCAGGGGGGAGACAGCTCACAGATACGCAGTATTTT. It translates to CASSPGGRQLTDTQYF.

The rearrangement links TRBV6-6 to TRBJ2-7; TRBD1 matches at 9 bases. Germline V gives CDR1 MNHNY, CDR2 SVGAGI (reference sequence). The CDR3 loop spans 13 amino acids. Unmatched junction bases numbered 5, after V lost 6 bases and J lost 5 bases. CDR3 nucleotides: TGTGCCAGCAGACAGGGGGCGCGAAACGAGCAGTACTTC. This translates into CASRQGARNEQYF.

A remark on this clone: The junction departs from germline at one end; a sequencing error may be responsible. The CDR3 region is CSSSLGFAGVATQYF. CDR3 nucleotides: TGTTCCAGCAGCTTAGGATTTGCAGGGGTAGCGACCCAGTACTTC. The rearrangement links TRBV7-9 to TRBJ2-5, with a weak D call TRBD1 (6 bases). Germline-derived CDR1 and CDR2 are SEHNR and FQNEAQ (reference sequence). The length of the CDR3 is 15 residues.

The genes are TRBV15 and TRBJ2-1, with D maybe TRBD2 (5 bases). V lost 5 bases, J lost 8 bases, and 16 bases lay in between. CDR1 and CDR2 (germline): LNHNV, YYDKDF (reference sequence). The CDR3 length is 14 residues. The CDR3 coding sequence is TGTGCCACCAGCCGCCCGTCAGTTAGCGATGAGCAGTTCTTC. Protein sequence: CATSRPSVSDEQFF. Supplemented by reference TRBV15 and TRBJ2-1, the full variable domain reads DAMVIQNPRYQVTQFGKPVTLSCSQTLNHNVMYWYQQKSSQAPKLLFHYYDKDFNNEADTPDNFQSRRPNTSFCFLDIRSPGLGDTAMYLCATSRPSVSDEQFFGPGTRLTVL.

The V call is TRBV7-9, the J call TRBJ1-4; 8 bases are a match to TRBD1. CDR1 is SEHNR, CDR2 FQNEAQ, per germline (reference sequence). The length of the CDR3 is 15 residues. The junction had 8 bases not matched to a gene; V was cut back by 5 bases and J by 6 bases. The CDR3 sequence: CASSLGQGGHEKLFF. CDR3 nucleotides: TGTGCCAGCAGCCTCGGACAGGGAGGACATGAAAAACTGTTTTTT.

This sequence joins TRBV6-1 and TRBJ2-7; D remains ambiguous. Trimming took 0 bases from V and 3 from J, leaving 6 bases between them. The CDR3 loop spans 13 amino acids. Per the germline V gene, CDR1 is MNHNS and CDR2 is SASEGT. CDR3 DNA: TGTGCCAGCAGTGAAGCGCAGTTCTACGAGCAGTACTTC. Its protein is CASSEAQFYEQYF.

V usage is TRBV9 and J usage is TRBJ2-6; 9 nucleotides agree with TRBD2. Germline CDR1 reads SGDLS; CDR2 reads YYNGEE. The CDR3 has 19 amino acids. Germline trimming cut 1 base from V and 0 bases from J; bases unmatched to any gene: 8. CDR3 nucleotides: TGTGCCAGCAGCGTAACCACTAGCGGGCCTAGCTCTGGGGCCAACGTCCTGACTTTC. Its translation is CASSVTTSGPSSGANVLTF.

There are a few counts of this clone. V is TRBV10-2 and J is TRBJ2-1; the D gene is possibly TRBD1 (6 bases). Trimming took 3 bases from V and 6 from J, leaving 9 bases between them. In germline, CDR1 is WSHSY, CDR2 SAAADI. This CDR3 has 13 amino acids. CDR3 DNA: TGCGCCAGCAGTGAACAGGGTGGCAATGAGCAGTTCTTC. It yields the protein CASSEQGGNEQFF.

About this clone itself: One end of the junction fails to match germline, which may point to a read error. V and J are TRBV11-2 and TRBJ2-5; 8 bases match TRBD1. Germline loops: CDR1 SGHAT, CDR2 FQNNGV. The CDR3 sequence is 14 residues long. CDR3 region: CARSLYRGQETQYF. Here the CDR3 DNA reads TGTGCCCGCAGCTTATACAGGGGGCAAGAGACCCAGTACTTC.

This clone was picked up a small number of times. The rearrangement joins TRBV5-4 to TRBJ1-2; no clear D. V lost 5 bases, J lost 6 bases, and 17 bases lay in between. The germline CDR1 and CDR2 sequences are SGHNT and YYREEE (reference sequence). The CDR3 is 14 residues long. The chain's CDR3 is CASSAESRGNGYTF. Written as DNA, the CDR3 is TGTGCCAGCAGTGCGGAGTCCCGAGGGAATGGCTACACCTTC.

The V call is TRBV28, the J call TRBJ1-5; D is perhaps TRBD1 (6 bases). The ends were cut back, 3 bases at V and 1 base at J, with 10 bases in the middle. CDR1 is MDHEN, CDR2 SYDVKM, per germline. This CDR3 comprises 15 residues. The CDR3 region has the DNA TGTGCCAGCAGTTTTGGAAGGGGGAGCAATCAGCCCCAGCATTTT. It encodes CASSFGRGSNQPQHF.

The rearrangement joins TRBV5-1 to TRBJ2-7; TRBD1 is a possible D gene (5 bases). Trimming took off 0 bases at V and 10 bases at J, with 14 bases between the two ends. The CDR3 spans 13 residues. Per germline, CDR1 SGHRS and CDR2 YFSETQ. CDR3 sequence (DNA): TGCGCCAGCAGCTTGGAGGGGTCAGGCCGTCAGTACTTC. It encodes CASSLEGSGRQYF.

V is TRBV7-9 and J is TRBJ1-4; D unclear. Trimming pared 1 base from V and 8 bases from J, leaving 20 bases between. CDR1 is SEHNR and CDR2 is FQNEAQ in the germline V gene (reference sequence). The CDR3 length is 17 residues. The CDR3 sequence: CASSLGLDAALGEKLFF. CDR3 bases: TGTGCCAGCAGCTTAGGCCTTGACGCGGCCCTAGGCGAAAAACTGTTTTTT.

This chain links TRBV19 with TRBJ1-2; 8 bases map to TRBD1. Germline V gives CDR1 LNHDA, CDR2 SQIVND (reference sequence). This CDR3 is built from 15 residues. J lost 4 bases, V lost 5 bases, and 9 bases had no gene match. This CDR3 reads CASSPWGQEGYGYTF. The DNA of the CDR3 is TGTGCCAGTAGTCCCTGGGGACAGGAGGGCTATGGCTACACCTTC.

V gene TRBV19 combines with J gene TRBJ2-3; 8 positions match TRBD2. Trimming took 8 bases from V and 4 from J; bases not matched to a gene: 8. The length of the CDR3 is 14 residues. Germline-derived CDR1 and CDR2 are LNHDA and SQIVND (reference sequence). The CDR3 loop is CASWSGTRADTQYF. In DNA, the CDR3 is TGTGCCAGTTGGTCCGGGACTAGAGCAGATACGCAGTATTTT.

The table lists this clone with a few counts. The J gene is TRBJ1-4, the V gene TRBV27; D is undetermined. CDR3 length: 12 residues. Per the germline V gene, CDR1 is MNHEY and CDR2 is SMNVEV (reference sequence). V lost 8 bases and J lost 10, with 14 bases in between. The CDR3 DNA sequence: TGTGCCAGCGCCCACGAGCGAGGAAAACTGTTTTTT. Amino acid sequence: CASAHERGKLFF.

Remarks on this clone: A junction end diverges from the germline sequence, so it may reflect a read error. The V and J genes are TRBV7-7 and TRBJ2-6, with 10 bases aligning to TRBD1. Germline loops: CDR1 SSHAT, CDR2 FNYEAQ (reference sequence). The CDR3 has 16 amino acids. The chain's CDR3 is CASSPGTGAGANVLTF. The CDR3 DNA reads as TGTGCTAGCAGCCCCGGGACAGGGGCTGGGGCCAACGTCCTGACTTTC. The whole variable domain, remainder taken from reference TRBV7-7 and TRBJ2-6, is GAGVSQSPRYKVTKRGQDVTLRCDPISSHATLYWYQQALGQGPEFLTYFNYEAQPDKSGLPSDRFSAERPEGSISTLTIQRTEQRDSAMYRCASSPGTGAGANVLTFGAGSRLTVL.

There are a few counts of this clone. The gene calls are TRBV10-3 and TRBJ1-1; D might be TRBD1 (6 bases). There are 14 residues in the CDR3. CDR1 is ENHRY, CDR2 SYGVKD, per germline. With 2 bases removed from V and 5 bases from J, the gap between germline ends came to 12 bases. The CDR3 spells CAISEPTGWTEAFF. In DNA form, the CDR3 reads TGTGCCATCAGTGAGCCTACAGGGTGGACTGAAGCTTTCTTT.

This clone was detected only once. The chain combines TRBV7-9 with TRBJ2-5; D unresolved. The V end was cut by 5 bases, the J end by 5 bases, with 6 bases between. The V gene's germline CDR1 is SEHNR and CDR2 FQNEAQ (reference sequence). This CDR3 comprises 11 residues. The CDR3 coding sequence is TGTGCCAGCAGCGTCCCGGAGACCCAGTACTTC. As protein: CASSVPETQYF.